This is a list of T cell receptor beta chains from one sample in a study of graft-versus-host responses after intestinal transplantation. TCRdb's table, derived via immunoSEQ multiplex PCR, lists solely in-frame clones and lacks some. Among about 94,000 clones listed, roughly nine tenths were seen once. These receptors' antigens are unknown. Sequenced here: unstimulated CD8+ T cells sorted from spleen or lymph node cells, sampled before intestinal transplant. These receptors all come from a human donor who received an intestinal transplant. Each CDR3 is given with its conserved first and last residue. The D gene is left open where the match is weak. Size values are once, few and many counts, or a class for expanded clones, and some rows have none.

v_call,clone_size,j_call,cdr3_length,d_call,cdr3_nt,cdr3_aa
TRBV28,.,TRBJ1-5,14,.,TGTGCCAGCCTCATGAGGGGGTTCGGACAGCCCCAGCATTTT,CASLMRGFGQPQHF
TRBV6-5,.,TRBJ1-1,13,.,TGTGCCAGCAGAGGACAGATGAACACTGAAGCTTTCTTT,CASRGQMNTEAFF
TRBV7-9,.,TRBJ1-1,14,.,TGTGCCAGCAGCTCCCAGGAAGTGAACACTGAAGCTTTCTTT,CASSSQEVNTEAFF
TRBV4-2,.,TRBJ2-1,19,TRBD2,TGTGCCAGCAGCCAATTCACCGGGACTAGCGGGAGGGCCGATAATGAGCAGTTCTTC,CASSQFTGTSGRADNEQFF
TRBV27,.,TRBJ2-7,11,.,TGTGCCAGCAGCGCCCGGGACGAGCAGTACTTC,CASSARDEQYF
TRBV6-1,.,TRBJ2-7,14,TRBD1,TGTGCCAGCAGTCACGGACAGGACCTCTACGAGCAGTACTTC,CASSHGQDLYEQYF
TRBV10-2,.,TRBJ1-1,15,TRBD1,TGCGCCAGCAGTGAGTCTACAGGGGGACGTACTGAAGCTTTCTTT,CASSESTGGRTEAFF
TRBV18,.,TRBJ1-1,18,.,TGTGCCAGCTCACCCCACAGGGCATTAACAACCATGAACACTGAAGCTTTCTTT,CASSPHRALTTMNTEAFF
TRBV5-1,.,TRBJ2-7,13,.,TGCGCCAGCAGCTTTAGGGGTTCCTACGAGCAGTACTTC,CASSFRGSYEQYF
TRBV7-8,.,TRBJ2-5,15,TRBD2,TGTGCCAGCAGCTACGTAGCGGGGGGCCAAGAGACCCAGTACTTC,CASSYVAGGQETQYF
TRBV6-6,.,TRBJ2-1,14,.,TGTGCCAGCAGTTACGAGGCGGGCTACAATGAGCAGTTCTTC,CASSYEAGYNEQFF
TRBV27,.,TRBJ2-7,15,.,TGTGCCAGCAGTCTCGGACAGAGTTTTACCTACGAGCAGTACTTC,CASSLGQSFTYEQYF
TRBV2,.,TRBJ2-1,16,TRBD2,TGTGCCAGCAGTGACCGACTAGCGGGAGTTAACAATGAGCAGTTCTTC,CASSDRLAGVNNEQFF
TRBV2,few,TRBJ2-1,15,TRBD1,TGTGCCAGCAGTGAGCGGACAGGGGTATTTCGCGAGCAGTTCTTC,CASSERTGVFREQFF
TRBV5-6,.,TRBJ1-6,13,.,TGTGCCAGCAGCACACAGGGTTCGTCACCCCTCCACTTT,CASSTQGSSPLHF
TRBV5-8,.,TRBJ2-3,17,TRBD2,TGTGCCAGCGCGGGGGAGGGGTCACCTCTAGTCACAGATACGCAGTATTTT,CASAGEGSPLVTDTQYF
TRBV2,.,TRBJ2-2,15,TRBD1,TGTGCCAGCAAGACAGGGGGCGCGAACCCCGGGGAGCTGTTTTTT,CASKTGGANPGELFF
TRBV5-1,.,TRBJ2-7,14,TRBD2,TGCGCCAGCAGTTCCGGGGGGTCCTCCTACGAGCAGTACTTC,CASSSGGSSYEQYF
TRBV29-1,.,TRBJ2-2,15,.,TGCAGCGTTCTTCCAACAGGGAAGAACACCGGGGAGCTGTTTTTT,CSVLPTGKNTGELFF
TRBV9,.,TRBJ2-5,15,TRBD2,TGTGCCAGCAGCGTAGGTAGCGGGAGTCGAGAGACCCAGTACTTC,CASSVGSGSRETQYF
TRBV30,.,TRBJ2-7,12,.,TGTGCCTGGAGTCAGGGCCCCTACGAGCAGTACTTC,CAWSQGPYEQYF
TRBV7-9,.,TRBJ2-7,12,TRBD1,TGTGCCAGCAGCCTGACAGGGTACGAGCAGTACTTC,CASSLTGYEQYF
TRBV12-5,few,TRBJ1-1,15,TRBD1,TGTGCTAGTGGTTTCAACAGGGGCAAGGGCACTGAAGCTTTCTTT,CASGFNRGKGTEAFF
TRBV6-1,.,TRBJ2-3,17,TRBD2,TGTGCCAGCAGTGAAGACCCACTAGCGACCCTCGGAGATACGCAGTATTTT,CASSEDPLATLGDTQYF
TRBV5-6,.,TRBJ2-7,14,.,TGTGCCAGCAGCCCAGGGGCAGGCTCCTACGAGCAGTACTTC,CASSPGAGSYEQYF
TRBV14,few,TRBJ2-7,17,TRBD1,TGTGCCAGCAGCCCTCGGACAGGCCCAAATCCCATCTACGAGCAGTACTTC,CASSPRTGPNPIYEQYF
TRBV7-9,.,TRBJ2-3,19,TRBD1,TGTGCCAGCAGCTTACCCCCCGGGACAGGGAGCAAAAGCACAGATACGCAGTATTTT,CASSLPPGTGSKSTDTQYF
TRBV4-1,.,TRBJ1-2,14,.,TGCGCCAGCAGCCAAACAGGGTGGAACTATGGCTACACCTTC,CASSQTGWNYGYTF
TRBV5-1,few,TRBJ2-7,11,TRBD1,TGCGCCAGCAGCCCGGGGACAGGGGAGTACTTC,CASSPGTGEYF
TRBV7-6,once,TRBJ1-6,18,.,TGTGCCAGCAGCCGATTCCCCCCAGGGGAAGGTGCAAATTCACCCCTCCACTTT,CASSRFPPGEGANSPLHF
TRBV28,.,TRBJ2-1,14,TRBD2,TGTGCCAGCAGTCGTGAGCGGGGGCACAATGAGCAGTTCTTC,CASSRERGHNEQFF
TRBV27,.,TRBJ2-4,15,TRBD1,TGTGCCAGCAGTTTTTCCACAGGGGGAGAGGACATTCAGTACTTC,CASSFSTGGEDIQYF
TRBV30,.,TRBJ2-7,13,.,TGTGCCTGGAGTGCCTCGACTACTTCCGAGCAGTACTTC,CAWSASTTSEQYF
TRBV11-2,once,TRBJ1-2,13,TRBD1,TGTGCCAGCAGCTTAGGGGACAGTTATGGCTACACCTTC,CASSLGDSYGYTF